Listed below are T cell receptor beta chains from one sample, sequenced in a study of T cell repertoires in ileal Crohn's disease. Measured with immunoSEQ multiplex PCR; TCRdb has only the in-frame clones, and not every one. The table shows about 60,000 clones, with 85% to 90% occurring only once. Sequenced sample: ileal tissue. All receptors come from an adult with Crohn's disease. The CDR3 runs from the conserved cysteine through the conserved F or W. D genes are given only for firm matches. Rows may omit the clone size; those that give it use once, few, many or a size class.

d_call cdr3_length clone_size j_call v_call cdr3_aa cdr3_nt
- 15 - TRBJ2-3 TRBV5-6 CASGLAGSFTDTQYF TGTGCCAGCGGTTTGGCGGGGTCCTTCACAGATACGCAGTATTTT
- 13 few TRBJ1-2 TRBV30 CAWSVGRDGGYTF TGTGCCTGGAGTGTTGGGAGGGATGGGGGCTACACCTTC
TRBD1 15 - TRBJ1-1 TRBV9 CASSVVRGKNTEAFF TGTGCCAGCAGCGTAGTCAGGGGGAAGAACACTGAAGCTTTCTTT
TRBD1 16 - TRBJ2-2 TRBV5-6 CASSFFGTGNTGELFF TGTGCCAGCAGCTTTTTCGGGACAGGGAACACCGGGGAGCTGTTTTTT
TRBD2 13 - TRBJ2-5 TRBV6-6 CGSREGWEETQYF TGTGGATCGAGGGAGGGGTGGGAAGAGACCCAGTACTTC
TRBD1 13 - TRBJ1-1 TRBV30 CAWRGGKDTEAFF TGTGCCTGGCGAGGGGGCAAGGACACTGAAGCTTTCTTT
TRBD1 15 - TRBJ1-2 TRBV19 CASLTTGTGNYGYTF TGTGCCAGTTTGACAACCGGGACAGGCAACTATGGCTACACCTTC
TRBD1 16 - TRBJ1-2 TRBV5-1 CASSLGDRGNQNGYTF TGCGCCAGCAGCTTGGGGGACAGAGGGAATCAAAATGGCTACACCTTC
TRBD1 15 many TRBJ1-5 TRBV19 CASSPDRGGYQPQHF TGTGCCAGTAGTCCGGACAGGGGAGGATATCAGCCCCAGCATTTT
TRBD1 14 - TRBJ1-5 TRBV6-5 CASSYSTGGQPQHF TGTGCCAGCAGTTATAGTACAGGGGGGCAGCCCCAGCATTTT
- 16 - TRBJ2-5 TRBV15 CATSRPRDGVGVTQYF TGTGCCACCAGCAGACCGCGGGACGGCGTCGGGGTCACCCAGTACTTC
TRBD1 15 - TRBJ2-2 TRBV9 CASSVENRGDGELFF TGTGCCAGCAGCGTAGAGAACAGGGGGGACGGGGAGCTGTTTTTT
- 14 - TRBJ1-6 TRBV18 CASSLGTEDSPLHF TGTGCCAGCTCCCTCGGGACTGAAGATTCACCCCTCCACTTT
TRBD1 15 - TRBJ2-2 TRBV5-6 CASSTGTGNTGELFF TGTGCCAGCAGCACTGGGACAGGGAACACCGGGGAGCTGTTTTTT
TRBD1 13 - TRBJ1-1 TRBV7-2 CASSSPTGAEAFF TGTGCCAGCAGCTCCCCGACAGGGGCTGAAGCTTTCTTT
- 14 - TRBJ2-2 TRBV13 CASSRTANTGELFF TGTGCCAGCAGCCGGACAGCGAACACCGGGGAGCTGTTTTTT
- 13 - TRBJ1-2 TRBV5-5 CASSFSGDYGYTF TGTGCCAGCAGCTTTTCCGGGGACTATGGCTACACCTTC
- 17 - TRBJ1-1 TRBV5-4 CASSFPTSGSQISEAFF TGTGCCAGCAGCTTCCCAACCTCCGGGTCCCAAATCTCTGAAGCTTTCTTT
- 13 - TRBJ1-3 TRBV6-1 CASSEHLGNTIYF TGTGCCAGCAGTGAACATTTGGGAAACACCATATATTTT
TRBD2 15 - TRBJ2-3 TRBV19 CASTRTSGSTDTQYF TGTGCCAGTACTCGGACTAGCGGGAGCACAGATACGCAGTATTTT
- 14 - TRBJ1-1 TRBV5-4 CASSLSGGITEAFF TGTGCCAGCAGCTTGTCGGGGGGAATCACTGAAGCTTTCTTT
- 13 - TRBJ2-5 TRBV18 CASSPVGAETQYF TGTGCCAGCTCACCAGTGGGGGCAGAGACCCAGTACTTC
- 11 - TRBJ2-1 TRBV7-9 CASFEGLSQFF TGTGCGAGCTTTGAGGGACTTTCACAGTTCTTC
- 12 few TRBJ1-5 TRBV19 CASSTVNQPQHF TGTGCCAGTAGTACGGTGAATCAGCCCCAGCATTTT
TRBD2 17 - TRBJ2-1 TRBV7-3 CASSLGLGLADHNEQFF TGTGCCAGCAGCTTAGGCCTCGGCCTAGCGGACCACAATGAGCAGTTCTTC
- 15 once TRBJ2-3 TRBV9 CASSVGRGFTDTQYF TGTGCCAGCAGCGTAGGGAGGGGCTTCACAGATACGCAGTATTTT
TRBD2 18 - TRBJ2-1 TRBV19 CASSIDPLAGGPYNEQFF TGTGCCAGTAGTATAGATCCTCTAGCGGGAGGGCCTTACAATGAGCAGTTCTTC
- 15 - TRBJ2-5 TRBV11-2 CASSLEDSPKETQYF TGTGCCAGCAGCTTAGAGGACAGTCCAAAAGAGACCCAGTACTTC
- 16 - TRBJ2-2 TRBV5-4 CASSEGGTSRTGELFF TGTGCCAGCAGCGAAGGCGGGACTTCCCGGACCGGGGAGCTGTTTTTT
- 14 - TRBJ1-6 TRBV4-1 CASSQRFRDSPLHF TGCGCCAGCAGCCAAAGGTTTCGGGATTCACCCCTCCACTTT
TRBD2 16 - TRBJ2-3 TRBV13 CASSSQTSVGGDTQYF TGTGCCAGCAGTTCACAGACTAGCGTGGGTGGAGATACGCAGTATTTT
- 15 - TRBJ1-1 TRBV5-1 CASSPQTEMNTEAFF TGCGCCAGCAGCCCCCAGACAGAAATGAACACTGAAGCTTTCTTT
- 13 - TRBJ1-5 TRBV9 CASSVVGGGPQHF TGTGCCAGCAGCGTAGTTGGAGGCGGGCCCCAGCATTTT
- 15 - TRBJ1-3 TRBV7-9 CASSLFTGTRNTIYF TGTGCCAGCAGCTTATTCACAGGGACCAGAAACACCATATATTTT
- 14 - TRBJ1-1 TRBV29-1 CSAQQGIMNTEAFF TGCAGCGCTCAACAGGGTATCATGAACACTGAAGCTTTCTTT
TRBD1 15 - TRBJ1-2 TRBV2 CASSPSQGVGYGYTF TGTGCCAGCAGCCCATCACAGGGGGTCGGGTATGGCTACACCTTC
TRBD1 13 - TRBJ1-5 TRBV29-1 CSVVQGANQPQHF TGCAGCGTTGTACAGGGGGCAAATCAGCCCCAGCATTTT
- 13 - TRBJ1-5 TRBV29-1 CSVVTVANQPQHF TGCAGCGTTGTTACAGTTGCTAATCAGCCCCAGCATTTT
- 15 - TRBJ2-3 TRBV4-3 CASSQASRGTDTQYF TGCGCCAGCAGCCAAGCTTCCCGGGGCACAGATACGCAGTATTTT
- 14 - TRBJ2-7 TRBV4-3 CASSQDTSSYEQYF TGCGCCAGCAGCCAAGATACTAGCTCCTACGAGCAGTACTTC
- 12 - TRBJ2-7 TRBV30 CAWSVQRYEQYF TGTGCCTGGAGTGTACAGCGGTACGAGCAGTACTTC
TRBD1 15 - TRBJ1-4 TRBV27 CASSLGTGSNEKLFF TGTGCCAGCAGTTTAGGGACAGGGTCTAATGAAAAACTGTTTTTT
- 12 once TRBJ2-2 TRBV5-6 CASSPLTGELFF TGTGCCAGCAGCCCTTTAACCGGGGAGCTGTTTTTT
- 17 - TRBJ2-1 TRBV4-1 CASSHTQGSRLGNEQFF TGCGCCAGCAGCCACACACAGGGTTCACGACTCGGAAATGAGCAGTTCTTC
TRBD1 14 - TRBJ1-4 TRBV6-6 CASSPGGQYEKLFF TGTGCCAGCAGTCCAGGGGGGCAGTATGAAAAACTGTTTTTT